Below, one T cell receptor (beta chain) is given with its context. The antigen is not known. A junction end diverges from the germline sequence, so it may reflect a read error. The treatment was: around 19 received Ad26.COV2.S at low or high dose, single or two shots; about 5 received placebo; per-sample allocation not given. All samples were drawn on day 63, counting from the first vaccine or placebo injection. An Ad26 vector that expressed Wuhan-strain SARS-CoV-2 spike constituted the vaccine. Some clones are missing from TCRdb's copy, which holds only in-frame ones; the method was immunoSEQ multiplex PCR. The table has about 410,000 clones, 92% seen once; the top ten hold more than 1.5%. The source of the sample is a study of Ad26.COV2.S vaccination and SARS-CoV-2 variants. Across the whole study: Within the COV1001 Ad26.COV2.S trial arm, the donor was enrolled.

Study outcomes and limitations: Vaccine recipients had higher spike-specific TCR breadth than placebo recipients.

The CDR3 totals 13 residues. Germline CDR1 reads SGHVS; CDR2 reads FNYEAQ. This TCR was recovered from a person aged 18-65 years who received the Ad26.COV2.S COVID-19 vaccine or a placebo. The sequenced sample was peripheral blood, obtained in a trial of Ad26.COV2.S vaccine versus placebo. The V gene is TRBV7-6, the J gene TRBJ1-1; D unresolved. CDR3 amino acids: CASSRGGNSEAFF. CDR3 DNA: TGTGCCAGCAGCAGAGGCGGGAACTCTGAAGCTTTCTTT.